Following are 20 T cell receptor beta chains from one sample sequenced in a study of blood T cell repertoires in COVID-19. TCRdb keeps only in-frame clones here, not all; method: immunoSEQ multiplex PCR. The sample lists 70,000 to 90,000 clones, 78% occurring once. The source material was peripheral blood. The receptor source for this set is a human donor in a cohort sampled during active COVID-19.

The rearrangement joins TRBV6-1 to TRBJ2-1, with D unclear. Germline CDR1 MNHNS, CDR2 SASEGT. There are 16 residues in the CDR3. The ends were cut back, 3 bases at V and 0 bases at J, with 12 bases in the middle. The CDR3 coding sequence is TGTGCCAGCAGTGAGGATCACCCTAGCTCCTACAATGAGCAGTTCTTC. Translating gives CASSEDHPSSYNEQFF.

This sequence joins TRBV6-2 or TRBV6-3 and TRBJ1-5; D gene unclear. The CDR3 totals 15 residues. CDR1 and CDR2 (germline): MNHEY, SVGEGT. The V gene lost 4 bases and the J gene lost 6 bases, with 16 bases spanning the gap. The CDR3 sequence is CASSSGIAISQPQHF. The CDR3 region has the DNA TGTGCCAGCAGTTCGGGGATAGCGATTTCTCAGCCCCAGCATTTT.

CDR3 protein: CASSPPTVDGELFF. As DNA, the CDR3 is TGTGCCAGCTCACCACCGACAGTGGACGGGGAGCTGTTTTTT. The rearrangement links TRBV18 to TRBJ2-2, with D possibly TRBD1 on 5 matching bases. Germline CDR1 and CDR2: KGHSH and LQKENI. The CDR3 is 14 amino acids. V lost 0 bases, J lost 7 bases, and 9 bases lay in between.

The chain has TRBV29-1 and TRBJ2-1; possible D gene TRBD2, 5 bases. V was pared by 3 bases and J by 9 bases, with 15 bases between. The germline V gene has CDR1 SQVTM and CDR2 ANQGSEA. The CDR3 has 13 residues. The CDR3 protein is CSVDWEIQGEQFF. For the CDR3, the DNA is TGCAGCGTTGACTGGGAGATACAAGGTGAGCAGTTCTTC.

The chain couples TRBV27 to TRBJ2-3, with a weak D call TRBD2 (6 bases). Germline CDR1 MNHEY, CDR2 SMNVEV (reference sequence). Trimming cost V 1 base and J 5 bases, with 10 bases left between them. The CDR3 consists of 14 residues. DNA of the CDR3: TGTGCCAGCAGTTTATTGGGGGGAGGAGATACGCAGTATTTT. Translating gives CASSLLGGGDTQYF.

V gene TRBV7-9 combines with J gene TRBJ2-7; TRBD2 agrees at 10 bases. Looked up from germline, CDR1 is SEHNR and CDR2 is FQNEAQ (reference sequence). CDR3 size: 15 residues. With 5 bases clipped from V and 2 bases from J, the junction kept 6 bases outside the gene matches. The CDR3 nucleotides read TGTGCCAGCAGCCGGGGGCTAGCGGGAGCCTACGAGCAGTACGTC. Protein product: CASSRGLAGAYEQYV.

V is TRBV2 and J is TRBJ1-2; a possible D gene is TRBD1 (5 bases). The CDR3 has 13 residues. Trimming shortened V by 4 bases and J by 7 bases, and 13 bases separated the two germline ends. Looked up from germline, CDR1 is SNHLY and CDR2 is FYNNEI. The CDR3 loop reads CASSAGGGVGYTF. In DNA, the CDR3 is TGTGCCAGCAGTGCAGGTGGGGGGGTTGGCTACACCTTC.

This clone was picked up a small number of times. This chain uses TRBV6-1 with TRBJ1-5; 9 bases are a match to TRBD1. The CDR3 covers 16 residues. V shed 3 bases, J shed 3 bases, and the junction held 6 bases outside the gene matches. Germline V CDR1 and CDR2: MNHNS, SASEGT. The CDR3 loop is CASSEGTGGDNQPQHF. The DNA of the CDR3 is TGTGCCAGCAGTGAGGGTACAGGGGGCGACAATCAGCCCCAGCATTTT.

This rearrangement joins TRBV28 to TRBJ2-7; D is ambiguous. Germline CDR1 and CDR2: MDHEN and SYDVKM. The CDR3 covers 14 residues. V lost 3 bases and J 5 bases, leaving 14 bases between the germline ends. This chain's CDR3 is CASSLLPRSDEQYF. The CDR3 nucleotides are TGTGCCAGCAGTTTGCTGCCTAGAAGTGACGAGCAGTACTTC.

V and J are TRBV19 and TRBJ1-5; the match to TRBD1 covers 10 bases. The CDR3 sequence is 16 residues long. CDR1 LNHDA and CDR2 SQIVND come from the germline V gene (reference sequence). With 4 bases clipped from V and 2 bases from J, the junction kept 5 bases outside the gene matches. Here the CDR3 DNA reads TGTGCCAGTAGTAAGGACAGGGGGGACGGCAATCAGCCCCAGCATTTT. It is translated as CASSKDRGDGNQPQHF.

The chain is built from TRBV5-8 and TRBJ2-3, with 7 bases aligning to TRBD2. Germline-derived CDR1 and CDR2 are SGHTS and YDEGEE. V lost 7 bases and J lost 0; bases outside the gene matches: 11. The CDR3 length is 16 residues. Written as DNA, the CDR3 is TGTGCCAGCGTGCGGTGGGGAGGGATTAGCACAGATACGCAGTATTTT. It is translated as CASVRWGGISTDTQYF.

The chain carries TRBV11-2 and TRBJ2-1; 9 bases fit TRBD2. The germline gives CDR1 SGHAT, CDR2 FQNNGV. V lost 11 bases to trimming and J lost 11 bases; unmatched junction nucleotides: 7. There are 11 residues in the CDR3. DNA of the CDR3: TGTGCCCTACGTAGCGGGGGAAAGCAGTTCTTC. As protein: CALRSGGKQFF. Combining the CDR3 with reference TRBV11-2 and TRBJ2-1 gives the whole variable domain EAGVAQSPRYKIIEKRQSVAFWCNPISGHATLYWYQQILGQGPKLLIQFQNNGVVDDSQLPKDRFSAERLKGVDSTLKIQPAKLEDSAVYLCALRSGGKQFFGPGTRLTVL.

This rearrangement joins TRBV7-8 to TRBJ1-5, with TRBD1 as a possible D gene (5 bases). The CDR3 runs to 17 residues. With 4 bases removed from V and 2 bases from J, the gap between germline ends came to 18 bases. CDR1 is SGHVS, CDR2 FQNEAQ, per germline. As DNA, the CDR3 is TGTGCCAGCAGCTCCCAGGTCACAGGAAGTGGCAATCAGCCCCAGCATTTT. It specifies CASSSQVTGSGNQPQHF.

The V gene is TRBV6-2 or TRBV6-3, the J gene TRBJ1-1, with D possibly matching TRBD1 (6 bases). This CDR3 spans 13 amino acids. Germline lookup yields CDR1 MNHEY and CDR2 SVGEGT. Trimming cost V 6 bases and J 5 bases, with 13 bases left between them. CDR3 sequence reads: CASSWTVGTEAFF. In nucleotides, the CDR3 is TGTGCCAGCAGCTGGACAGTTGGGACTGAAGCTTTCTTT.

This chain links TRBV10-3 with TRBJ1-1; tentatively, D is TRBD1 (6 bases). The CDR3 is made up of 13 amino acids. V shed 2 bases and J shed 6 bases, with 10 bases lying between them. Germline-derived CDR1 and CDR2 are ENHRY and SYGVKD. The CDR3 nucleotides are TGTGCCATCAGTGAGGGGGGGGGCCCTGAAGCTTTCTTT. This sequence encodes CAISEGGGPEAFF.

There are a few counts of this clone. The CDR3 region is CASSVLGESYNEQFF. The CDR3 DNA follows: TGTGCCAGCAGCGTTCTAGGTGAATCCTACAATGAGCAGTTCTTC. The rearrangement joins TRBV9 to TRBJ2-1, with D uncertain. V was cut by 2 bases and J by 1 base, with 10 bases left in between. The length of the CDR3 is 15 residues. Germline loops: CDR1 SGDLS, CDR2 YYNGEE.

CDR3 coding DNA: TGTGCCAGCAGTTCCTCTGGCGGAGGGTCCTACGAGCAGTACTTC. Protein: CASSSSGGGSYEQYF. The chain joins TRBV27 to TRBJ2-7; a possible D gene is TRBD2 (6 bases). The CDR3 has 15 residues. V dropped 4 bases and J dropped 1 base, with 14 bases sitting between them. Per the germline V gene, CDR1 is MNHEY and CDR2 is SMNVEV (reference sequence).

This rearrangement joins TRBV11-3 to TRBJ1-1, with D maybe TRBD1 (5 bases). The V and J ends lost 6 bases and 0 bases respectively, with 11 bases between them. The CDR3 extends over 14 amino acids. Germline V lookup: CDR1 SGHNT, CDR2 YENEEA. CDR3 coding DNA: TGTGCCAGCAGGGGGGGGATTATGAACACTGAAGCTTTCTTT. Its protein is CASRGGIMNTEAFF.

This sequence joins TRBV19 and TRBJ1-5; possible D gene TRBD1, 5 bases. With 5 bases removed from V and 4 bases from J, the gap between germline ends came to 12 bases. The CDR3 covers 14 residues. Germline V gives CDR1 LNHDA, CDR2 SQIVND (reference sequence). The CDR3 is CASSATKGNQPQHF. CDR3 bases: TGTGCCAGTAGTGCCACTAAGGGGAATCAGCCCCAGCATTTT.

The V and J genes are TRBV7-8 and TRBJ2-3; 10 bases agree with TRBD2. Trimming cost V 5 bases and J 1 base; bases outside gene matches: 3. CDR1 is SGHVS and CDR2 is FQNEAQ in the germline V gene. The CDR3 contains 15 residues. This CDR3 is CASSRAGGGTDTQYF. Here the CDR3 DNA reads TGTGCCAGCAGCCGAGCGGGGGGGGGCACAGATACGCAGTATTTT.